Below are 25 T cell receptor beta chains sequenced from a single sample in a study of cytomegalovirus exposure and HLA in healthy donors. 13 Jbeta primers and 60 Vbeta primers were used for the PCR. The assay was immunoSEQ multiplex PCR, and TCRdb's table has in-frame clones only and misses some. The sample shows 85,000 to 100,000 clones, roughly 69% of them seen only once. The specimen was PBMCs. Receptors originate from a man aged 45-65 years in good health and CMV-seronegative.

This clone is categorized as medium-sized. The chain has TRBV5-5 and TRBJ1-5; D remains ambiguous. Trimming removed 2 bases at V and 2 bases at J, with 11 bases between. The CDR3 totals 15 residues. Germline V gene data show CDR1 as SGHKS and CDR2 as YYEKEE (reference sequence). CDR3 sequence (DNA): TGTGCCAGCAGCTTATGGGGAGAGGGCAATCAGCCCCAGCATTTT. It is translated as CASSLWGEGNQPQHF.

The gene calls are TRBV20-1 and TRBJ1-1; D perhaps matches TRBD1 (5 bases). The CDR3 sequence is 11 residues long. Germline V CDR1 and CDR2: DFQATT, SNEGSKA (reference sequence). V lost 5 bases, J lost 8 bases, and 12 bases lay in between. The CDR3 is CSAADSLEAFF. For the CDR3, the DNA is TGCAGTGCTGCTGACAGCCTAGAAGCTTTCTTT.

The sample holds one count of this clone. J is TRBJ2-3 and V is TRBV9, with 14 bases aligning to TRBD2. The CDR3 consists of 16 residues. Germline loops: CDR1 SGDLS, CDR2 YYNGEE. Trimming removed 3 bases from V and 5 bases from J; junction bases left unmatched: 5. The CDR3 sequence is CASSAGLAGVGDTQYF. In nucleotides, the CDR3 is TGTGCCAGCAGCGCGGGACTAGCGGGAGTGGGAGATACGCAGTATTTT.

The rearrangement joins TRBV7-6 to TRBJ2-3, with 9 positions matching TRBD1. With V trimmed by 3 bases and J by 1 base, 8 bases remained unmatched. Germline assignment: CDR1 SGHVS and CDR2 FNYEAQ. This CDR3 is built from 17 residues. CDR3 DNA sequence: TGTGCCAGCAGCTTCCGGGACAGGGTGTTCGGCACAGATACGCAGTATTTT. Translating it yields CASSFRDRVFGTDTQYF.

V and J are TRBV7-8 and TRBJ1-2, with D perhaps TRBD1 (5 bases). V lost 7 bases, J lost 8 bases, and 29 bases lay in between. This CDR3 comprises 17 residues. Germline V gene sequence: CDR1 SGHVS, CDR2 FQNEAQ. This CDR3 reads CASTEALRKGMGKGYTF. The CDR3 nucleotides are TGTGCCAGCACCGAGGCCCTACGGAAGGGGATGGGGAAGGGCTACACCTTC.

The chain employs TRBV5-1 and TRBJ2-5, with D possibly TRBD1 on 6 matching bases. Germline assignment: CDR1 SGHRS and CDR2 YFSETQ. The CDR3 has 14 residues. V lost 2 bases to trimming and J lost 4 bases, with 12 bases between them. The CDR3 DNA follows: TGCGCCAGCAGCTTCCAGGGGCCCGGAGAGACCCAGTACTTC. It specifies CASSFQGPGETQYF.

The rearrangement joins TRBV10-3 to TRBJ1-4; D is uncertain. This CDR3 has 15 residues. Trimming cost V 2 bases and J 7 bases, with 14 bases left between them. Germline assignment: CDR1 ENHRY and CDR2 SYGVKD. The CDR3, as DNA: TGTGCCATCAGTGAGGGCCAGCTGGGAGGTGAAAAACTGTTTTTT. Translated: CAISEGQLGGEKLFF.

This chain connects TRBV9 to TRBJ2-1; possible D gene TRBD2, 6 bases. Germline CDR1 is SGDLS and CDR2 is YYNGEE. With 0 bases removed from V and 3 bases from J, the gap between germline ends came to 10 bases. The CDR3 totals 15 residues. The DNA of the CDR3 is TGTGCCAGCAGCGTAGGGAGGGGACTCTACAATGAGCAGTTCTTC. This gives the protein CASSVGRGLYNEQFF.

Concerning this clone: The junction does not match germline at one end; this may be a read error. The gene calls are TRBV4-3 and TRBJ2-1; 7 bases agree with TRBD1. The CDR3 is 14 residues long. The germline V gene encodes CDR1 LGHNA and CDR2 YSLEER. The CDR3 DNA reads TGCGCCAGCAGCCCACGAGACAGGGACAATGAGCGGTTCTTC. This encodes CASSPRDRDNERFF.

The genes are TRBV29-1 and TRBJ2-1; D might be TRBD2 (6 bases). CDR1 is SQVTM and CDR2 is ANQGSEA in the germline V gene. The CDR3 has 13 amino acids. Trimming removed 7 bases from V and 0 bases from J, with 10 bases in between. DNA of the CDR3: TGCAGCGGGGGAGGAGTCTCCTACAATGAGCAGTTCTTC. Its protein is CSGGGVSYNEQFF.

The V call is TRBV7-3, the J call TRBJ1-2; the D gene is possibly TRBD1 (5 bases). Germline V CDR1 and CDR2: SGHTA, FQGTGA. Trimming took 2 bases from V and 1 from J, leaving 14 bases between them. CDR3 length: 16 amino acids. Here the CDR3 DNA reads TGTGCCAGCAGCTTACTGCCGGCAGGGCTTAACTATGGCTACACCTTC. This encodes CASSLLPAGLNYGYTF.

The chain recombines TRBV4-2 with TRBJ1-4; 8 positions agree with TRBD1. Trimming took 4 bases from V and 8 from J; bases not matched to a gene: 9. Germline CDR1 reads LGHNA; CDR2 reads YNFKEQ. The CDR3 spans 15 residues. CDR3 bases: TGTGCCAGCAGCCGCCTGACAGGGGCGGGGGAAAAACTGTTTTTT. Translated: CASSRLTGAGEKLFF.

The chain recombines TRBV19 with TRBJ1-2; TRBD1 matches 7 bases. Germline values: CDR1 LNHDA, CDR2 SQIVND (reference sequence). J gave up 8 bases and V 5 bases, and 11 bases lay outside the gene matches. The CDR3 spans 14 residues. CDR3 in amino acids: CASSQDRSFGGYTF. For the CDR3, the DNA is TGTGCCAGTAGTCAGGACAGGTCCTTCGGGGGCTACACCTTC.

This clone was counted once. V and J are TRBV5-1 and TRBJ2-3, with a weak D call TRBD2 (6 bases). Trimming removed 0 bases at V and 1 base at J, with 9 bases between. The CDR3 has 15 residues. Germline values: CDR1 SGHRS, CDR2 YFSETQ. The CDR3 bases are TGCGCCAGCAGCTTGGAACTAGCAGGCACAGATACGCAGTATTTT. Protein sequence: CASSLELAGTDTQYF.

J is TRBJ2-5 and V is TRBV4-3; 9 nucleotides line up with TRBD1. This CDR3 is 14 amino acids long. V was pared by 4 bases and J by 2 bases, with 2 bases of the junction left unmatched. The germline gives CDR1 LGHNA, CDR2 YSLEER. In DNA, the CDR3 is TGCGCCAGCAGCCGGGGGACAGGGCAAGAGACCCAGTACTTC. The encoded protein is CASSRGTGQETQYF.

This sequence joins TRBV14 and TRBJ2-3, with a possible D match to TRBD2 (7 bases). Germline CDR1 is SGHDN and CDR2 is FVKESK. V gave up 3 bases and J gave up 4 bases, with 17 bases separating them. The CDR3 totals 16 residues. The CDR3 protein is CASSQWGGTHPDTQYF. CDR3 nucleotides: TGTGCCAGCAGCCAGTGGGGGGGCACCCACCCAGATACGCAGTATTTT.

This clone was detected only a few times. J is TRBJ1-3 and V is TRBV5-8, with TRBD1 as a possible D gene (5 bases). The V end lost 1 base, the J end lost 2 bases, and 7 bases lay between the germline ends. CDR1 SGHTS and CDR2 YDEGEE come from the germline V gene. The CDR3 has 14 residues. The DNA of the CDR3 is TGTGCCAGCAGCTTGTCGGGGGCTGGAAACACCATATATTTT. This codes for CASSLSGAGNTIYF.

The J gene is TRBJ1-6, the V gene TRBV28; no reliable D call. This CDR3 spans 15 amino acids. The germline V gene has CDR1 MDHEN and CDR2 SYDVKM. The V gene lost 2 bases and the J gene lost 7 bases, with 12 bases spanning the gap. CDR3 region: CASSLLQSRNSPLHF. The DNA of the CDR3 is TGTGCCAGCAGTTTACTCCAAAGCAGGAATTCACCCCTCCACTTT.

The gene calls are TRBV30 and TRBJ2-3, with 12 bases matching TRBD2. Germline CDR1 is GTSNPN and CDR2 is SVGIG (reference sequence). The CDR3 length is 17 residues. Trimming took 0 bases from V and 3 from J; bases not matched to a gene: 7. Here the CDR3 reads CAWSVGGLAGITDTQYF. The CDR3, as DNA: TGTGCCTGGAGTGTAGGGGGACTAGCGGGTATAACAGATACGCAGTATTTT.

This rearrangement joins TRBV5-1 to TRBJ2-1; the match to TRBD2 covers 8 bases. With V trimmed by 0 bases and J by 9 bases, 5 bases remained unmatched. The length of the CDR3 is 14 residues. Looked up from germline, CDR1 is SGHRS and CDR2 is YFSETQ. In nucleotides, the CDR3 is TGCGCCAGCAGCTTGGCCTCGGGGGGGCGTGAGCAGTTCTTC. Protein sequence: CASSLASGGREQFF.

The chain is built from TRBV7-2 and TRBJ1-1; D uncertain. Germline CDR1 SGHTA, CDR2 FQGNSA. CDR3 length equals 14 residues. With 1 base removed from V and 4 bases from J, the gap between germline ends came to 10 bases. CDR3 region: CASSLEGSSTEAFF. As DNA, the CDR3 is TGTGCCAGCAGCTTAGAAGGGAGTAGCACTGAAGCTTTCTTT.

The chain has TRBV4-3 and TRBJ2-1; D is perhaps TRBD1 (6 bases). Germline lookup yields CDR1 LGHNA and CDR2 YSLEER. There are 15 residues in the CDR3. Trimming removed 0 bases from V and 2 bases from J, with 8 bases in between. This CDR3 is CASSQEGTTYNEQFF. The CDR3 nucleotides read TGCGCCAGCAGCCAAGAGGGGACAACCTACAATGAGCAGTTCTTC.

This rearrangement joins TRBV9 to TRBJ1-4, with D possibly being TRBD1 (6 bases). There are 13 residues in the CDR3. CDR1 is SGDLS, CDR2 YYNGEE, per germline. V gave up 4 bases and J gave up 3 bases, with 7 bases separating them. The CDR3 loop is CASSRQANEKLFF. As DNA, the CDR3 is TGTGCCAGCAGCCGACAGGCTAATGAAAAACTGTTTTTT.

As regards this clone: Germline is not matched at one junction end, which may reflect a read error. The J gene is TRBJ1-1, the V gene TRBV5-1; the D gene is possibly TRBD1 (5 bases). CDR1 and CDR2 (germline): SGHRS, YFSETQ. The CDR3 loop spans 14 amino acids. In nucleotides, the CDR3 is TGCGCCCGCAGCTTGGAGGGGTACAACACTGAAGCTTTCTTT. It translates to CARSLEGYNTEAFF.

This clone was seen more than once but under ten times. The chain recombines TRBV7-6 with TRBJ2-1, with TRBD2 as a possible D gene (5 bases). The CDR3 consists of 13 residues. The V and J ends lost 5 bases and 12 bases respectively, with 17 bases between them. The germline V gene encodes CDR1 SGHVS and CDR2 FNYEAQ. CDR3 in amino acids: CASSPRTGGWQFF. In DNA, the CDR3 is TGTGCCAGCAGCCCAAGGACTGGAGGTTGGCAGTTCTTC.